These 21 T cell receptor beta chains were sequenced from one sample in a study of shared clonotypes between healthy human individuals. Measured with immunoSEQ multiplex PCR; TCRdb has only the in-frame clones, and not every one. This table holds a few hundred thousand clones, almost 97% found once. Sequenced: naive CD4+ T cells sorted from blood. The subset: CD45RA+ positively selected. The receptors originated from a woman between 25 and 40 years old in good health.

The rearrangement links TRBV5-1 to TRBJ2-1; D uncertain. V lost 1 base and J 7 bases, leaving 3 bases between the germline ends. Germline V gene data show CDR1 as SGHRS and CDR2 as YFSETQ. The CDR3 has 11 amino acids. This chain's CDR3 is CASSLMNEQFF. CDR3 DNA: TGCGCCAGCAGCTTGATGAATGAGCAGTTCTTC. Full variable domain (rest looked up from reference TRBV5-1 and TRBJ2-1): KAGVTQTPRYLIKTRGQQVTLSCSPISGHRSVSWYQQTPGQGLQFLFEYFSETQRNKGNFPGRFSGRQFSNSRSEMNVSTLELGDSALYLCASSLMNEQFFGPGTRLTVL.

The chain combines TRBV11-3 with TRBJ2-3, with D possibly TRBD2 on 5 matching bases. With 1 base removed from V and 1 base from J, the gap between germline ends came to 12 bases. The CDR3 is 16 amino acids. Germline CDR1 and CDR2: SGHNT and YENEEA. The CDR3 loop is CASSLGLDSGTDTQYF. The CDR3, as DNA: TGTGCCAGCAGCTTAGGGCTGGACTCGGGCACAGATACGCAGTATTTT.

The rearrangement joins TRBV7-6 to TRBJ2-7; D is perhaps TRBD2 (6 bases). The CDR3 is made up of 13 amino acids. Trimming removed 1 base from V and 13 bases from J, with 17 bases in between. Per germline, CDR1 SGHVS and CDR2 FNYEAQ. The CDR3 region has the DNA TGTGCCAGCAGCTTAGGAGGAGGGGCCGGATTTTACTTC. It yields the protein CASSLGGGAGFYF.

This clone was counted once. The J gene is TRBJ2-2, the V gene TRBV29-1; D is unresolved. V shed 4 bases and J shed 7 bases, with 13 bases lying between them. This CDR3 is built from 13 residues. The germline V gene encodes CDR1 SQVTM and CDR2 ANQGSEA. CDR3 region: CSVARSHGGELFF. The CDR3 region has the DNA TGCAGCGTTGCTAGGAGTCATGGCGGGGAGCTGTTTTTT.

The chain employs TRBV2 and TRBJ2-5; D is perhaps TRBD2 (6 bases). The CDR3 totals 13 residues. Per the germline V gene, CDR1 is SNHLY and CDR2 is FYNNEI. V was clipped by 11 bases and J by 5 bases, with 18 bases between them. The CDR3 region is CAVRGRKTETQYF. The CDR3 nucleotides are TGTGCCGTCCGGGGGAGAAAAACGGAGACCCAGTACTTC.

The rearrangement uses TRBV5-1 and TRBJ2-7, with D tentatively TRBD1 or TRBD2 (5 bases each). Germline-derived CDR1 and CDR2 are SGHRS and YFSETQ. The V end was cut by 0 bases, the J end by 0 bases, with 13 bases between. The CDR3 runs to 16 residues. The CDR3 loop is CASSLGPPRGSYEQYF. CDR3 in DNA: TGCGCCAGCAGCTTGGGCCCGCCGAGGGGCTCCTACGAGCAGTACTTC.

The chain uses TRBV4-2 and TRBJ2-5; tentative D call: TRBD2 (5 bases). CDR1 is LGHNA and CDR2 is YNFKEQ in the germline V gene. The V end was cut by 3 bases, the J end by 1 base, with 12 bases between. This CDR3 region has 15 residues. In DNA form, the CDR3 reads TGTGCCAGCAGCCATAGTGGTAGCGTCCAAGAGACCCAGTACTTC. Translation gives CASSHSGSVQETQYF.

The chain employs TRBV11-2 and TRBJ2-5; the match to TRBD1 covers 7 bases. Matching the DNA end better, TRBJ2-7 makes the J call doubtful. Germline values: CDR1 SGHAT, CDR2 FQNNGV. The CDR3 loop spans 12 amino acids. CDR3 sequence (DNA): TGTGCCAGCAGGACAGGGTCCTACGAGCAGTACTTC. Its translation: CASRTGSYEQYF.

CDR3 nucleotides: TGTGCCAGCGACGGGGGGCAGGGTCTAATGGGAGAGACCCAGTACTTC. Translation: CASDGGQGLMGETQYF. The rearrangement joins TRBV2 to TRBJ2-5; D might be TRBD2 (7 bases). There are 16 residues in the CDR3. V lost 8 bases and J lost 4, with 23 bases in between. CDR1 is SNHLY and CDR2 is FYNNEI in the germline V gene.

As to this clone: Relative to the germline gene, one junction end is altered; a read error may explain this. Within the sample, other DNA sequences also encode this same CDR3. The chain is built from TRBV7-8 and TRBJ2-1; TRBD2 might be the D (6 bases). Per the germline V gene, CDR1 is SGHVS and CDR2 is FQNEAQ. The CDR3 is 15 residues long. The CDR3 spells CASSLAGGTYNEQFF. The CDR3 DNA sequence: TGTGCCAGCAGCCTAGCAGGCGGGACCTACAATGAGCAGTTCTTC.

The table lists this clone with a count of one. The rearrangement joins TRBV18 to TRBJ2-7; D remains ambiguous. CDR1 is KGHSH and CDR2 is LQKENI in the germline V gene. V was pared by 1 base and J by 0 bases, with 10 bases between. The CDR3 has 15 residues. As DNA, the CDR3 is TGTGCCAGCTCACCACTTTTGTCAGGCTCCTACGAGCAGTACTTC. Amino acid sequence: CASSPLLSGSYEQYF.

The chain employs TRBV5-1 and TRBJ1-4; D may be TRBD1 (6 bases). Trimming removed 4 bases from V and 1 base from J, with 17 bases in between. This CDR3 spans 17 amino acids. Germline lookup yields CDR1 SGHRS and CDR2 YFSETQ. CDR3 nucleotides: TGCGCCAGCAGCCCTAGGACAGACTCGATAACTAATGAAAAACTGTTTTTT. Translated, it gives CASSPRTDSITNEKLFF.

The count of this clone is one. The chain links TRBV30 to TRBJ2-1; D perhaps matches TRBD2 (5 bases). The CDR3 is made up of 12 amino acids. V shed 4 bases and J shed 5 bases, with 9 bases lying between them. Germline CDR1 reads GTSNPN; CDR2 reads SVGIG (reference sequence). The CDR3 sequence is CAWTGLNNEQFF. CDR3 bases: TGTGCCTGGACCGGACTCAACAATGAGCAGTTCTTC.

The chain couples TRBV7-9 to TRBJ2-3; D may be TRBD1 or TRBD2 (5 bases each). V lost 5 bases, J lost 2 bases, and 11 bases lay in between. The CDR3 runs to 14 residues. Germline-derived CDR1 and CDR2 are SEHNR and FQNEAQ (reference sequence). The DNA for the CDR3 is TGTGCCAGCAGCCGGGACGGATCCACAGATACGCAGTATTTT. This codes for CASSRDGSTDTQYF.

The chain links TRBV27 to TRBJ2-1, with 7 bases lining up with TRBD1. From germline, CDR1 is MNHEY and CDR2 SMNVEV (reference sequence). Unmatched junction bases numbered 2, after V lost 3 bases and J lost 9 bases. This CDR3 is built from 12 residues. Here the CDR3 reads CASSLSGGEQFF. CDR3 nucleotide sequence: TGTGCCAGCAGTTTGTCAGGGGGTGAGCAGTTCTTC.

The chain uses TRBV6-6 and TRBJ1-1, with no clear D. V was cut by 6 bases and J by 0 bases, with 14 bases left in between. This CDR3 contains 15 residues. Germline values: CDR1 MNHNY, CDR2 SVGAGI (reference sequence). The CDR3 region has the DNA TGTGCCAGCAGGCCAGACGGAGTCATGAACACTGAAGCTTTCTTT. Translated, it gives CASRPDGVMNTEAFF.

This clone was recorded once. This chain links TRBV28 with TRBJ2-2, with D perhaps TRBD1 or TRBD2 (5 bases each). The germline CDR1 and CDR2 sequences are MDHEN and SYDVKM. The length of the CDR3 is 15 residues. Trimming removed 3 bases from V and 4 bases from J, with 12 bases in between. The CDR3 here is CASSFPGPGTGELFF. The CDR3, as DNA: TGTGCCAGCAGTTTTCCGGGACCGGGCACCGGGGAGCTGTTTTTT.

Written as DNA, the CDR3 is TGTGCCAGCAGCCCACGGACAGGGCCCAATGAGCAGTTCTTC. It codes for CASSPRTGPNEQFF. This sequence joins TRBV7-6 and TRBJ2-1; 8 nucleotides match TRBD1. Germline V gene data show CDR1 as SGHVS and CDR2 as FNYEAQ. The length of the CDR3 is 14 residues. V trimming: 5 bases; J trimming: 6 bases; junction bases outside the gene matches: 6.

The CDR3 coding sequence is TGTGCCAGCAGCCAAGAGATGGACGCGAACACCGGGGAGCTGTTTTTT. Protein: CASSQEMDANTGELFF. The chain combines TRBV4-2 with TRBJ2-2; D uncertain. Trimming took off 0 bases at V and 0 bases at J, with 8 bases between the two ends. The germline V gene has CDR1 LGHNA and CDR2 YNFKEQ. This CDR3 is 16 amino acids long.

V and J are TRBV6-1 and TRBJ2-7; a possible D gene is TRBD2 (5 bases). V was pared by 1 base and J by 3 bases, with 13 bases between. CDR1 is MNHNS, CDR2 SASEGT, per germline. The CDR3 totals 15 residues. In DNA form, the CDR3 reads TGTGCCAGCAGTGAAGGTGTTGGGAGAATCTACGAGCAGTACTTC. As protein: CASSEGVGRIYEQYF.

This clone showed up just a few times. The rearrangement uses TRBV4-1 and TRBJ1-1; D not resolved. CDR1 MGHRA and CDR2 YSYEKL come from the germline V gene. V gave up 3 bases and J gave up 1 base, with 9 bases separating them. The length of the CDR3 is 14 residues. The CDR3 sequence: CASSHLPRNTEAFF. The CDR3 DNA reads TGCGCCAGCAGCCATCTTCCTAGGAACACTGAAGCTTTCTTT.